The sequence of this T cell receptor beta chain was determined in a study of blood T cell repertoires in COVID-19. Study background: In each case, the material was cDNA or gDNA derived from T cells, B-cell-depleted T cells, or PBMCs.

This CDR3 is 15 amino acids long. Germline CDR1 reads LGHDT; CDR2 reads YNNKEL (reference sequence). Unmatched junction bases numbered 9, after V lost 8 bases and J lost 0 bases. Cohorts were determined from participant-reported clinical history. Profiled with immunoSEQ multiplex PCR; TCRdb holds only in-frame clones, not every one. The table includes around 310,000 clones, over 85% detected once. The chain combines TRBV3-1 (or the pseudogene TRBV3-2) with TRBJ2-5; TRBD1 aligns across 7 bases. This receptor was obtained from a woman aged 25 to 39 who had recovered from COVID-19. Source material: PBMCs or T cells enriched from blood (not recorded which). The CDR3 is CASGLRGQYQETQYF. CDR3 in DNA: TGTGCCAGCGGGTTGAGGGGACAGTACCAAGAGACCCAGTACTTC.